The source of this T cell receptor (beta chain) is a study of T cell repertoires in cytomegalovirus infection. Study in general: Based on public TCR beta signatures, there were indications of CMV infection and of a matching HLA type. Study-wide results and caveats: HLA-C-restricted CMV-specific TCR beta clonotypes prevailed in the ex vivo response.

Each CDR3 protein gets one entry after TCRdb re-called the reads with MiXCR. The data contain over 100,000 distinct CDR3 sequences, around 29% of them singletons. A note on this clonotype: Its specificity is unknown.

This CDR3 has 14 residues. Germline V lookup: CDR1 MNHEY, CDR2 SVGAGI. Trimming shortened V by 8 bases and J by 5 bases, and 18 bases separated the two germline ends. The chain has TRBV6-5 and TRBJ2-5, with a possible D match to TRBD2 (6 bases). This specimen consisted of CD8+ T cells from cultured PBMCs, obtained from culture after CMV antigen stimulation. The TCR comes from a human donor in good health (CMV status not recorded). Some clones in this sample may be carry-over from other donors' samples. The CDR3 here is CASQLGPGRETQYF. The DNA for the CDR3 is TGTGCCAGCCAGCTCGGACCAGGGAGGGAGACCCAGTACTTC.